The 19 T cell receptor beta chains in this list originate from one sample, sequenced in a study of T cells in Graves' hyperthyroidism and ophthalmopathy. Amplification of TCR beta CDR3 regions was performed using RNA transcripts as template. HTBI primers were the set used in a first-round RT-PCR of the TCR CDR3. Via MiXCR, TCRdb re-called the multiplex PCR reads, giving one row per CDR3 protein. Of about 360,000 distinct CDR3 sequences listed, less than 15% were seen once; the top ten hold 9.2%. The sample comprised blood. The receptor set was obtained from a woman aged 18 to 35 with Graves' hyperthyroidism.

This clonotype was counted only a few times. V gene TRBV19 combines with J gene TRBJ2-5; D may be TRBD1 (5 bases). The CDR3 length is 15 residues. Trimming took off 3 bases at V and 5 bases at J, with 16 bases between the two ends. Germline V CDR1 and CDR2: LNHDA, SQIVND (reference sequence). CDR3 DNA sequence: TGTGCCAGTAGTATGGGCAACAGGCCGAAGGAGACCCAGTACTTC. Its protein product is CASSMGNRPKETQYF. Based on the CDR3 plus reference TRBV19 and TRBJ2-5, the full variable domain is DGGITQSPKYLFRKEGQNVTLSCEQNLNHDAMYWYRQDPGQGLRLIYYSQIVNDFQKGDIAEGYSVSREKKESFPLTVTSAQKNPTAFYLCASSMGNRPKETQYFGPGTRLLVL.

This clonotype turned up a few times. The rearrangement links TRBV24-1 to TRBJ2-2; D is perhaps TRBD2 (6 bases). The germline gives CDR1 KGHDR, CDR2 SFDVKD. The CDR3 spans 16 residues. Trimming stripped 1 base from V and 4 bases from J, with 12 bases between. The CDR3 sequence is CATSDLDYGGTGELFF. CDR3 in DNA: TGTGCCACCAGTGATTTAGACTACGGGGGCACCGGGGAGCTGTTTTTT.

This clonotype was recorded a few times. The chain combines TRBV9 with TRBJ2-7; 7 nucleotides line up with TRBD2. The CDR3 loop spans 15 amino acids. Germline V gene lookup returns CDR1 SGDLS and CDR2 YYNGEE. V was pared by 0 bases and J by 7 bases, with 10 bases of the junction left unmatched. The CDR3 loop reads CASSVGGTTLGEQYF. As DNA, the CDR3 is TGTGCCAGCAGCGTAGGGGGGACTACCCTCGGGGAGCAGTACTTC.

The table lists this clonotype with many counts. This sequence joins TRBV20-1 and TRBJ2-7; 8 bases fit TRBD2. CDR1 and CDR2 (germline): DFQATT, SNEGSKA (reference sequence). The CDR3 covers 19 residues. The ends lost 3 bases at V and 5 bases at J; junction bases unmatched: 24. The CDR3 reads CSASRGGGFVNGPQHEQYF. The DNA for the CDR3 is TGCAGTGCTAGCCGGGGGGGGGGTTTTGTTAACGGGCCTCAGCACGAGCAGTACTTC.

This clonotype was seen ten or more times. The rearrangement uses TRBV2 and TRBJ2-2, with 9 bases lining up with TRBD1. Trimming at V came to 5 bases and at J to 9 bases, leaving 7 bases not matched to a gene. The CDR3 is made up of 14 amino acids. Germline-derived CDR1 and CDR2 are SNHLY and FYNNEI. CDR3 DNA: TGTGCCAGCAGTTCCGGGACAGGGCCTCGGGAGCTGTTTTTT. Translating it yields CASSSGTGPRELFF.

In its sample, this clonotype was seen many times. This chain uses TRBV28 with TRBJ1-2, with D perhaps matching TRBD1 (6 bases). CDR1 and CDR2 from the germline V gene are MDHEN and SYDVKM. V lost 3 bases, J lost 4 bases, and 15 bases lay in between. The CDR3 has 15 residues. The CDR3 spells CASSFSDRYLYGYTF. In nucleotides, the CDR3 is TGTGCCAGCAGTTTTTCAGACAGGTACCTCTATGGCTACACCTTC.

This clonotype has at least ten counts. The CDR3 DNA is TGCAGTGCTAGAGAGACTAGCGGTTGGGAGACCCAGTACTTC. Protein product: CSARETSGWETQYF. The chain has TRBV20-1 and TRBJ2-5; TRBD2 agrees at 9 bases. Germline lookup yields CDR1 DFQATT and CDR2 SNEGSKA (reference sequence). This CDR3 spans 14 amino acids. The V gene end was trimmed by 0 bases and the J gene end by 5 bases; junction bases not matched to a gene: 4.

At least ten counts were recorded for this clonotype. V usage is TRBV20-1 and J usage is TRBJ1-2, with D unclear. Trimming took off 6 bases at V and 8 bases at J, with 19 bases between the two ends. The CDR3 loop spans 13 amino acids. CDR1 is DFQATT and CDR2 is SNEGSKA in the germline V gene (reference sequence). The CDR3 bases are TGCAGTGCCAAAATCTCTAAGGCCACAGGCTACACCTTC. This codes for CSAKISKATGYTF.

This chain joins TRBV19 and TRBJ1-5; D not certain. This CDR3 has 18 residues. V shed 0 bases and J shed 4 bases, with 19 bases lying between them. Germline CDR1 reads LNHDA; CDR2 reads SQIVND (reference sequence). For the CDR3, the DNA is TGTGCCAGTAGTATAGATCGGTCAACCCCCCTTTATAATCAGCCCCAGCATTTT. Translating gives CASSIDRSTPLYNQPQHF.

In this sample, this clonotype turned up many times. The chain joins TRBV11-1 to TRBJ2-3, with unresolved D. V gave up 5 bases and J gave up 3 bases, with 12 bases separating them. The CDR3 runs 14 residues. The V gene's germline CDR1 is SGHAT and CDR2 FQDESV (reference sequence). The CDR3 loop is CASSHLPGTDTQYF. The CDR3 bases are TGTGCCAGCAGCCACCTCCCCGGAACAGATACGCAGTATTTT.

Notes on this clonotype: A read error is possible here, since a much larger clone lies one base away. This rearrangement joins TRBV7-2 to TRBJ2-2, with TRBD1 identical over 10 bases. This CDR3 contains 17 residues. Germline-derived CDR1 and CDR2 are SGHTA and FQGNSA. CDR3 sequence reads: CASGYVRQGANPGELFF. CDR3 in DNA: TGTGCCAGCGGCTACGTCCGACAGGGGGCGAACCCCGGGGAGCTGTTTTTT.

The table lists this clonotype with many counts. This chain connects TRBV30 to TRBJ1-4; D not resolved. CDR1 is GTSNPN, CDR2 SVGIG, per germline (reference sequence). The CDR3 extends over 13 amino acids. V lost 1 base to trimming and J lost 3 bases, with 6 bases between them. CDR3 DNA sequence: TGTGCCTGGAGTGGGTTGGCTAATGAAAAACTGTTTTTT. Translating it yields CAWSGLANEKLFF.

Ten or more counts support this clonotype. The rearrangement uses TRBV27 and TRBJ1-2; TRBD1 might be the D (6 bases). Germline-derived CDR1 and CDR2 are MNHEY and SMNVEV (reference sequence). This CDR3 is built from 20 residues. The V gene lost 5 bases and the J gene lost 0 bases, with 28 bases spanning the gap. CDR3 coding DNA: TGTGCCAGCAGTCCCAAGTTGAGGACAGCGATCGAACCCTCTAACTATGGCTACACCTTC. Encoded protein: CASSPKLRTAIEPSNYGYTF.

Ten or more counts support this clonotype. V is TRBV20-1 and J is TRBJ2-3; 10 positions agree with TRBD1. This CDR3 has 12 residues. Trimming at V came to 3 bases and at J to 6 bases, leaving 0 bases not matched to a gene. The V gene's germline CDR1 is DFQATT and CDR2 SNEGSKA (reference sequence). CDR3: CSARGQGDTQYF. The CDR3 DNA sequence: TGCAGTGCTAGGGGACAGGGGGATACGCAGTATTTT.

This clonotype has only a few counts. This chain uses TRBV19 with TRBJ1-1, with 9 bases matching TRBD1. From germline, CDR1 is LNHDA and CDR2 SQIVND (reference sequence). The length of the CDR3 is 14 residues. After removal of 8 bases from V and 4 bases from J, the junction contained 8 bases not matched to a gene. The CDR3: CASGLNRGRTEAFF. CDR3 coding DNA: TGTGCCAGTGGCCTGAACAGGGGGCGCACTGAAGCTTTCTTT. The full variable domain, its missing parts supplied by reference TRBV19 and TRBJ1-1, is DGGITQSPKYLFRKEGQNVTLSCEQNLNHDAMYWYRQDPGQGLRLIYYSQIVNDFQKGDIAEGYSVSREKKESFPLTVTSAQKNPTAFYLCASGLNRGRTEAFFGQGTRLTVV.

This clonotype was counted at least ten times. This chain joins TRBV7-9 and TRBJ2-7; unclear D gene. The CDR3 consists of 12 residues. Looked up from germline, CDR1 is SEHNR and CDR2 is FQNEAQ (reference sequence). The CDR3 protein is CATRLDSYEQYF. CDR3 in DNA: TGTGCTACCAGACTGGACTCCTACGAGCAGTACTTC. The variable domain in full, with the rest retrieved from reference TRBV7-9 and TRBJ2-7, is DTGVSQNPRHKITKRGQNVTFRCDPISEHNRLYWYRQTLGQGPEFLTYFQNEAQLEKSRLLSDRFSAERPKGSFSTLEIQRTEQGDSAMYLCATRLDSYEQYFGPGTRLTVT.

This clonotype was seen many times. This sequence joins TRBV6-1 and TRBJ1-2, with D maybe TRBD1 (6 bases). Looked up from germline, CDR1 is MNHNS and CDR2 is SASEGT. Trimming cost V 3 bases and J 4 bases, with 21 bases left between them. This CDR3 spans 17 amino acids. The CDR3 DNA reads as TGTGCCAGCAGTGACCACCCGGCCGGTGCAGGGGTCTATGGCTACACCTTC. The encoded protein is CASSDHPAGAGVYGYTF.

This clonotype was counted ten times or more. The chain combines TRBV7-2 with TRBJ2-3; D tentatively fits TRBD1 or TRBD2 (5 bases each). Trimming removed 4 bases at V and 1 base at J, with 15 bases between. Germline values: CDR1 SGHTA, CDR2 FQGNSA. The CDR3 consists of 16 residues. CDR3 residues: CASSSLGTYGTDTQYF. The DNA of the CDR3 is TGTGCCAGCAGCTCCCTGGGGACCTACGGCACAGATACGCAGTATTTT.

This clonotype was found many times. This rearrangement joins TRBV18 to TRBJ2-5; a possible D gene is TRBD2 (5 bases). Trimming took off 4 bases at V and 2 bases at J, with 8 bases between the two ends. The CDR3 runs 13 residues. Looked up from germline, CDR1 is KGHSH and CDR2 is LQKENI. CDR3: CASSQADQETQYF. Written as DNA, the CDR3 is TGTGCCAGCTCACAAGCGGATCAAGAGACCCAGTACTTC.